The T cell receptor beta chain described here comes from a study of T-cell reconstitution after alpha-beta-depleted transplantation in children. This clonotype has more than one count but fewer than ten. What it binds is unknown. Preparation of the TCRbeta library involved a method that used unique molecular identifiers. TCRdb used MiXCR to reprocess the PCR reads, holding one entry per CDR3 protein. The sample has about 580,000 distinct CDR3 sequences; approximately 22% are singletons. Findings and limits, study-wide: Diversity and T-cell counts at one year after transplant derived mostly from new T cells.

The sample was PBMCs, mostly from graft donor cells, taken 360 days after TCRalphabeta/CD19-depleted stem cell transplant. This receptor was identified in a boy in the first two years of life who had a stem cell transplant for acute myeloid leukemia, so the T cells may come from the graft donor.

CDR3 sequence reads: CASTMGPSYTQYF. CDR3 bases: TGCGCCAGCACGATGGGGCCTTCATATACGCAGTATTTT. The rearrangement uses TRBV10-2 and TRBJ2-3; D is possibly TRBD1 (5 bases). The CDR3 is 13 amino acids. CDR1 and CDR2 from the germline V gene are WSHSY and SAAADI. Trimming left V 7 bases short and J 7 bases short, with 15 bases between.